The following is a T cell receptor (beta chain) sequence with its context. Germline CDR1 is KGHSH and CDR2 is LQKENI. Trimming stripped 3 bases from V and 4 bases from J, with 12 bases between. The CDR3 length is 14 residues. This entry comes from a study of early T cells in non-severe SARS-CoV-2 infection. TCRdb ran MiXCR on the 5' RACE reads and lists one entry per CDR3 protein. The sample has about 59,000 distinct CDR3 sequences, 13% seen once. The clonotype originates from an adult who was a healthcare worker with PCR-confirmed SARS-CoV-2 infection or an uninfected control (not recorded which). The specimen was whole blood, collected at baseline. The rearrangement links TRBV18 to TRBJ1-1, with D perhaps TRBD1 (5 bases). The CDR3 is CASSPHPTGTEAFF. CDR3 sequence (DNA): TGTGCCAGCTCACCCCATCCAACAGGCACTGAAGCTTTCTTT.